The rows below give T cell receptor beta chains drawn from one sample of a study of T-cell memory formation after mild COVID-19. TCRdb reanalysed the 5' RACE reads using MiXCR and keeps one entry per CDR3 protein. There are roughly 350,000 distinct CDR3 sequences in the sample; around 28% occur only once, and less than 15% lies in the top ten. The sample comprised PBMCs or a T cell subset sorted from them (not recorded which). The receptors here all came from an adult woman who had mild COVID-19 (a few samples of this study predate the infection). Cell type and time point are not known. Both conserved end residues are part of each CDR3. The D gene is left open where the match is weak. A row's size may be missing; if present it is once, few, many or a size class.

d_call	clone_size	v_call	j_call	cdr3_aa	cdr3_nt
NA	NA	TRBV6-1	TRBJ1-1	CASGATAGRLNTEAFF	TGTGCCAGCGGGGCCACTGCGGGGCGGTTGAACACTGAAGCTTTCTTT
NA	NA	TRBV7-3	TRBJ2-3	CASSLTGQNTQYF	TGTGCCAGCAGCTTAACAGGCCAAAATACGCAGTATTTT
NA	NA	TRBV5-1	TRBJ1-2	CASSPQVSGISNYGYTF	TGCGCCAGCAGCCCTCAGGTCAGCGGGATTTCAAACTATGGCTACACCTTC
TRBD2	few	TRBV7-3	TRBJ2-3	CASSQSGSGDTQYF	TGTGCCAGCAGCCAAAGCGGGAGCGGGGATACGCAGTATTTT
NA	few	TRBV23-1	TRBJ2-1	CASSQSRSEQFF	TGCGCCAGCAGTCAATCCCGTAGTGAGCAGTTCTTC
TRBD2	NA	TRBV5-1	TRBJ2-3	CASSPMGGAGETHSTDTQYF	TGCGCCAGCAGCCCGATGGGGGGAGCGGGGGAGACGCACAGCACAGATACGCAGTATTTT
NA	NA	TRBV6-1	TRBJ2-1	CASSEVEGRGEQFF	TGTGCCAGCAGTGAAGTTGAGGGACGAGGTGAGCAGTTCTTC
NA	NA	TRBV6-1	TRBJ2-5	CASSVGHVQETQYF	TGTGCCAGCAGTGTGGGACACGTCCAAGAGACCCAGTACTTC
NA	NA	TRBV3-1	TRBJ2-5	CASSQVGAETQYF	TGTGCCAGCAGCCAAGTTGGAGCGGAGACCCAGTACTTC
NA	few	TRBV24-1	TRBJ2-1	CATSDSGSLGRFF	TGTGCCACCAGTGACTCAGGGTCCCTCGGGAGGTTCTTC
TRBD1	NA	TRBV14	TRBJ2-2	CASSQRQGATGELFF	TGTGCCAGCAGCCAGCGACAGGGTGCTACCGGGGAGCTGTTTTTT
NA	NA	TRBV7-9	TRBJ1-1	CASSLVPSNTEAFF	TGTGCCAGCAGCTTAGTTCCCTCGAACACTGAAGCTTTCTTT
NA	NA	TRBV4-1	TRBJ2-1	CASSQEPWLLLDNEQFF	TGCGCCAGCAGCCAAGAGCCTTGGCTCCTACTGGACAATGAGCAGTTCTTC
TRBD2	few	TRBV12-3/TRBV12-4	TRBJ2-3	CASIPRGTAGGQPDTQYF	TGTGCCAGCATACCACGGGGTACGGCGGGAGGGCAACCAGATACGCAGTATTTT
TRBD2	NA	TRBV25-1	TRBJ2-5	CASSEYHLAGGRETQYF	TGTGCCAGCAGTGAATATCACCTAGCGGGAGGGCGAGAGACCCAGTACTTC
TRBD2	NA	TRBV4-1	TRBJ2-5	CASSHLPGGRGTETQYF	TGCGCCAGCAGCCACCTCCCGGGGGGGCGAGGTACGGAGACCCAGTACTTC
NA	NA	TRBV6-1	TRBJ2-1	CASSDDRRYGDEQFF	TGTGCCAGCAGTGATGACAGGAGGTATGGGGATGAGCAGTTCTTC
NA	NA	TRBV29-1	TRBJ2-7	CSFKSGMNDYEQYF	TGCAGCTTTAAGTCAGGGATGAATGACTACGAGCAGTACTTC
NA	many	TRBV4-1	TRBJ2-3	CASSTPSSGARWEDDTQYF	TGCGCCAGCAGCACCCCGTCCTCGGGGGCGAGGTGGGAGGACGATACGCAGTATTTT
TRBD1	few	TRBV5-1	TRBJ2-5	CASSSVGTGGRPYQETQYF	TGCGCCAGCAGCTCGGTAGGGACAGGGGGCCGTCCGTACCAAGAGACCCAGTACTTC
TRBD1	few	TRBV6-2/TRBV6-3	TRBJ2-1	CASSKGTGRLIDQDNEQFF	TGTGCCAGCAGTAAAGGGACAGGGCGGCTAATTGATCAAGATAATGAGCAGTTCTTC